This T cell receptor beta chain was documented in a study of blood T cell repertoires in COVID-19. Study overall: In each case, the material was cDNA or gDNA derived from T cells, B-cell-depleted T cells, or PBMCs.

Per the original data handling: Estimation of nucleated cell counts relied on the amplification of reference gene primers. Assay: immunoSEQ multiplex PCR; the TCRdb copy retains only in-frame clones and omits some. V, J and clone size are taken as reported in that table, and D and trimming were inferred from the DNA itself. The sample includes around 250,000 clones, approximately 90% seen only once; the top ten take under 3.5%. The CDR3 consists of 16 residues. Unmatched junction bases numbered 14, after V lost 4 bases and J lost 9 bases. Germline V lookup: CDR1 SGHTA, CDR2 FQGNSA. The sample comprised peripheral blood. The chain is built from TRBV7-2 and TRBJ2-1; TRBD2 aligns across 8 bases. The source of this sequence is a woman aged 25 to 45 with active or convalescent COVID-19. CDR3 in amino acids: CASSSRTPGGPGEQFF. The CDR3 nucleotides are TGTGCCAGCAGCTCCAGGACCCCGGGGGGGCCTGGTGAGCAGTTCTTC.